The entry below describes one TCR beta chain. The antigen remains unidentified. Reverse transcribing all isolated RNA meant expressed TCRB transcripts were sequenced. Method: immunoSEQ multiplex PCR; TCRdb's copy keeps in-frame clones and lacks some. The sample carries over 150,000 clones, approximately 7.9% recorded once. These data are taken from a study of beta chain features in type 1 diabetes. The CDR3 has 14 residues. Per the germline V gene, CDR1 is SEHNR and CDR2 is FQNEAQ (reference sequence). Trimming cost V 5 bases and J 8 bases; bases outside gene matches: 10. Study findings and constraints: In all four CD4+ subsets, TCRB CDR3 length was significantly, moderately reduced in type 1 diabetes.

Sequenced input: central memory CD4+ T cells from blood. The chain joins TRBV7-9 to TRBJ1-1; 8 nucleotides line up with TRBD1. The receptor's source is a man younger than 35 with type 1 diabetes. For the CDR3, the DNA is TGTGCCAGCAGCCGGGACAGGACGAGCGCAGAAGCTTTCTTT. Translating gives CASSRDRTSAEAFF.